Listed here are 3 T cell receptor beta chains from one sample, sequenced in a study of T-cell reconstitution after alpha-beta-depleted transplantation in children. Unique molecular identifiers were built into the TCRbeta library. One entry per CDR3 protein results from TCRdb running MiXCR on the PCR reads. This sample has over 200,000 distinct CDR3 sequences; about 15% occur once, and the top ten carry 40% to 50%. The specimen was PBMCs, mostly from graft donor cells, collected 360 days after TCRalphabeta/CD19-depleted stem cell transplant. The receptors were sampled from a male patient aged 2-15 years who had a stem cell transplant for acute lymphoblastic leukemia, so the T cells may come from the graft donor.

There are a few counts of this clonotype. The rearrangement links TRBV5-1 to TRBJ1-4; maybe TRBD1 (6 bases). V dropped 0 bases and J dropped 6 bases, with 9 bases sitting between them. The germline V gene has CDR1 SGHRS and CDR2 YFSETQ. The CDR3 extends over 14 amino acids. The CDR3 protein is CASSLAGGDEKLFF. DNA of the CDR3: TGCGCCAGCAGCTTGGCCGGGGGCGATGAAAAACTGTTTTTT. The full variable domain, in which reference TRBV5-1 and TRBJ1-4 provide the parts outside the CDR3, is KAGVTQTPRYLIKTRGQQVTLSCSPISGHRSVSWYQQTPGQGLQFLFEYFSETQRNKGNFPGRFSGRQFSNSRSEMNVSTLELGDSALYLCASSLAGGDEKLFFGSGTQLSVL.

This clonotype was observed a handful of times. The J gene is TRBJ2-5, the V gene TRBV3-1; 7 bases align to TRBD1. The CDR3 length is 13 residues. The J segment lost 5 bases and the V segment lost 3 bases, leaving 3 bases of the junction unmatched. Looked up from germline, CDR1 is LGHDT and CDR2 is YNNKEL (reference sequence). This CDR3 is CASSHGTDETQYF. CDR3 bases: TGTGCCAGCAGCCATGGGACAGATGAGACCCAGTACTTC.

This clonotype was recorded many times. CDR3 coding DNA: TGCGCCAGCAGCTTGGAGGGACTAGCGGGGACCACAGATACGCAGTATTTT. The encoded protein is CASSLEGLAGTTDTQYF. This chain uses TRBV5-1 with TRBJ2-3; 13 bases are shared with TRBD2. V was clipped by 0 bases and J by 2 bases; unmatched bases: 3. Germline V gives CDR1 SGHRS, CDR2 YFSETQ. The CDR3 spans 17 residues.